This passage covers 3 T cell receptor beta chains from one sample sequenced in a study of control samples from healthy donors and cancer patients. Assay: immunoSEQ multiplex PCR; the TCRdb copy retains only in-frame clones and omits some. Of around 77,000 clones listed, approximately 92% are singletons. Sequenced: blood. Receptors originate from a woman aged 55-69 years in good health.

The V call is TRBV19, the J call TRBJ2-7; D gene uncertain. The CDR3 totals 14 residues. Trimming took 3 bases from V and 6 from J, leaving 15 bases between them. Germline loops: CDR1 LNHDA, CDR2 SQIVND (reference sequence). DNA for the CDR3: TGTGCCAGTAGTATGAGCCAACGACCCCTCGAGCAGTACTTC. Its translation is CASSMSQRPLEQYF.

This clone appeared once. V and J are TRBV11-2 and TRBJ1-2, with no clear D. CDR1 and CDR2 from the germline V gene are SGHAT and FQNNGV. The CDR3 runs 14 residues. V lost 1 base and J lost 0, with 6 bases in between. The CDR3: CASSLAAANYGYTF. CDR3 nucleotides: TGTGCCAGCAGCTTAGCGGCGGCTAACTATGGCTACACCTTC.

The rearrangement joins TRBV6-6 to TRBJ2-5; 12 nucleotides align to TRBD1. The CDR3 has 15 residues. CDR1 is MNHNY and CDR2 is SVGAGI in the germline V gene (reference sequence). The junction had 2 bases not matched to a gene; V was cut back by 0 bases and J by 6 bases. In DNA, the CDR3 is TGTGCCAGCAGTTACTCGGGACAGGGGGCACAGACCCAGTACTTC. Translated, it gives CASSYSGQGAQTQYF.